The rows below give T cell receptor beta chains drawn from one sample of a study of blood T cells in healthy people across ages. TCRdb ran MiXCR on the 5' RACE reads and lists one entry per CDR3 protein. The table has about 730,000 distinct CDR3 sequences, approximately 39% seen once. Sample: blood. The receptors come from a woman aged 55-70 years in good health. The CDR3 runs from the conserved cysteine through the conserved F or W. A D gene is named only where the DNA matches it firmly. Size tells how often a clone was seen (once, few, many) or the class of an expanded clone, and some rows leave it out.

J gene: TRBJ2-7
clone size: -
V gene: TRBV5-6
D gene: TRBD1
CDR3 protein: CASSLGDRRTYEQYF
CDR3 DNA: TGTGCCAGCAGCTTGGGGGACAGACGTACCTACGAGCAGTACTTC

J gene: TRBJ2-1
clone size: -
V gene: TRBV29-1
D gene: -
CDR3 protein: CSGKSSYNEQFF
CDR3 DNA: TGCAGCGGGAAGAGCTCCTACAATGAGCAGTTCTTC

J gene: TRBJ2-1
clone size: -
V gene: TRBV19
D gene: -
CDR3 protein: CASSISGDYNEQFF
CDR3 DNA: TGTGCCAGTAGTATTTCCGGGGACTACAATGAGCAGTTCTTC

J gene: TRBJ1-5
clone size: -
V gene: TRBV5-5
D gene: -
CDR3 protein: CASSHTEGIINQPQHF
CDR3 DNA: TGTGCCAGCAGCCATACTGAGGGGATAATTAATCAGCCCCAGCATTTT

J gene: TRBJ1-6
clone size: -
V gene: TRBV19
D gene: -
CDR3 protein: CATNFEDNSPLHF
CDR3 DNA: TGTGCCACCAATTTTGAAGATAATTCACCCCTCCACTTT

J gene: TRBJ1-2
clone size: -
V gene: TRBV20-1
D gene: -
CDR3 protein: CSARDNSGHGYTF
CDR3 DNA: TGCAGTGCTAGAGATAATTCGGGGCACGGCTACACCTTC

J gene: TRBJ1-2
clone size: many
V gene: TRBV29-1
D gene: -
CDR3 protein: CSVESTLGGYTF
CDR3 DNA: TGCAGCGTTGAGTCTACTCTGGGTGGCTACACCTTC

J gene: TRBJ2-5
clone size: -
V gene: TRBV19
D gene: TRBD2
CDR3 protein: CASSNLAGATQEAQYF
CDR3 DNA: TGTGCCAGTAGTAATCTAGCGGGTGCAACCCAAGAGGCCCAGTACTTC

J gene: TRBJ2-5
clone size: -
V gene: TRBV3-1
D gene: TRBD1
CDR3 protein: CASSRSPDRAETQYF
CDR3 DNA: TGTGCCAGCAGCCGGTCCCCGGACAGGGCGGAGACCCAGTACTTC

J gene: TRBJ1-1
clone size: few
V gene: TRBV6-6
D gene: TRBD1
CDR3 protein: CASRTYRGQNTEAFF
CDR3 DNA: TGTGCCAGCAGAACTTACAGGGGGCAGAACACTGAAGCTTTCTTT

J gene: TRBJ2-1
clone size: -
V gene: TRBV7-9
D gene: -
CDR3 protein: CASSLGLAWSSYNEQFF
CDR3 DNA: TGTGCCAGCAGCTTGGGCTTAGCGTGGAGCTCCTACAATGAGCAGTTCTTC

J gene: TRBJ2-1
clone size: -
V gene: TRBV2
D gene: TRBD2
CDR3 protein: CASSEDLAVLRQFF
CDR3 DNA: TGTGCCAGCAGTGAAGACCTAGCGGTTCTCAGGCAGTTCTTC

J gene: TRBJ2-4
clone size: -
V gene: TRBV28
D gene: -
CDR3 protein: CACSPGSQAKNIQYF
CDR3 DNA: TGTGCCTGCAGTCCGGGGAGCCAGGCCAAAAACATTCAGTACTTC

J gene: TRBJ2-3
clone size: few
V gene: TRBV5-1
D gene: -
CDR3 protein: CASSFRVTQYF
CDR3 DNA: TGCGCCAGCAGCTTTCGGGTAACGCAGTATTTT

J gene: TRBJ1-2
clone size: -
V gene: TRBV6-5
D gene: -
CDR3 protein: CASSYSNRQIYGYTF
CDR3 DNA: TGTGCCAGCAGTTACTCGAATCGACAAATCTATGGCTACACCTTC

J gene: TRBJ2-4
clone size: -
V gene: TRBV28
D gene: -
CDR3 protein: CASSLRGIAKNIQYF
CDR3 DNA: TGTGCCAGCAGTTTAAGAGGGATAGCCAAAAACATTCAGTACTTC

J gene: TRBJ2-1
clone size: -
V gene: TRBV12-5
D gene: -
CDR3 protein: CASAGGAHEQFF
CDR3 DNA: TGTGCTAGTGCGGGCGGGGCCCATGAGCAGTTCTTC

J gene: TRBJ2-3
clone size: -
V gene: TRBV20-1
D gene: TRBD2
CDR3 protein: CSTLAGGPSDTQYF
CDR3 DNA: TGCAGTACCCTAGCGGGGGGGCCGTCAGATACGCAGTATTTT

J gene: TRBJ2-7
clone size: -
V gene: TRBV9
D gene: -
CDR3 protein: CASSVVENSYEQYF
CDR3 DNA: TGTGCCAGCAGCGTAGTCGAAAACTCCTACGAGCAGTACTTC

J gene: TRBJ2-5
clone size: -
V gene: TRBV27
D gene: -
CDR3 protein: CASSPGWGVQETQYF
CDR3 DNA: TGTGCCAGCAGTCCAGGATGGGGGGTCCAAGAGACCCAGTACTTC

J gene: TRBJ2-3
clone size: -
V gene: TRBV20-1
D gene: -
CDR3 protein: CSARDASTDTQYF
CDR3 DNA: TGCAGTGCTAGAGATGCAAGCACAGATACGCAGTATTTT

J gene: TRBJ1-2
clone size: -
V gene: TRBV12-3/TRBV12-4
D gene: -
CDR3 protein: CASSPSRLSFGGYTF
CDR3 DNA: TGTGCCAGCAGTCCCAGTAGGTTATCGTTTGGGGGCTACACCTTC

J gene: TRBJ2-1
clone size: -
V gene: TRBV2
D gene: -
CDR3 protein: CASNPRRGELGEQFF
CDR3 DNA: TGTGCCAGCAACCCACGCCGCGGCGAATTGGGTGAGCAGTTCTTC

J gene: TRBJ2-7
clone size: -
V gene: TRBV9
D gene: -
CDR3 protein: CASSGGGGDSYEQYF
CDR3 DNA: TGTGCCAGCAGCGGAGGAGGTGGGGACTCCTACGAGCAGTACTTC

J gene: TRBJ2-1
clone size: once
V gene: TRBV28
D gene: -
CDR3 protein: CASTAGSYNEQFF
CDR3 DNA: TGTGCCAGCACAGCAGGGTCCTACAATGAGCAGTTCTTC

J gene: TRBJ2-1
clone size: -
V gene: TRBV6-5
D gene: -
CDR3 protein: CASSYSTEFGQFF
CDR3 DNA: TGTGCCAGCAGTTACTCGACGGAATTCGGGCAGTTCTTC

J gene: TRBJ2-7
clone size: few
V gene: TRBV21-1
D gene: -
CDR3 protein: CASSNGGGDYEQYF
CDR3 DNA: TGTGCCAGCAGCAATGGGGGAGGGGACTACGAGCAGTACTTC

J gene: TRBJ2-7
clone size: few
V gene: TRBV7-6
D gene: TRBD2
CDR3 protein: CASSLARLAGEAGNEQYF
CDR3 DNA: TGTGCCAGCAGCTTAGCGAGACTAGCGGGAGAGGCAGGAAATGAGCAGTACTTC

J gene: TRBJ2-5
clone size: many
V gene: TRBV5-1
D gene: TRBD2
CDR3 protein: CASSTSGVRGETQYF
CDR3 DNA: TGCGCCAGCAGCACTAGCGGGGTACGAGGGGAGACCCAGTACTTC

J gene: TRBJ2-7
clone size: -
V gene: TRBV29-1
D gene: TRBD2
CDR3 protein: CSVHGEGSYEQYF
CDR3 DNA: TGCAGCGTTCACGGGGAGGGGTCCTACGAGCAGTACTTC

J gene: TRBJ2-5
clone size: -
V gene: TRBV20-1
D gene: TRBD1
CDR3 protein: CSAGQGGETRYF
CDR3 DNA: TGCAGTGCTGGACAGGGAGGAGAGACCCGGTACTTC

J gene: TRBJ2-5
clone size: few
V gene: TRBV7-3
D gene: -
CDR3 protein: CASSLTWQETQYF
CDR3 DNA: TGTGCCAGCAGCTTAACTTGGCAAGAGACCCAGTACTTC

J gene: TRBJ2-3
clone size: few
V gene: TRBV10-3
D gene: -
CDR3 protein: CAISVGFEGEPQYF
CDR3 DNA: TGTGCCATCAGTGTCGGCTTCGAGGGGGAGCCGCAGTATTTT

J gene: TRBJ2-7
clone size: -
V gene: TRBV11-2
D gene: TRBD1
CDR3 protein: CASNVQGIYEQYF
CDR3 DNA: TGTGCCAGCAACGTACAGGGGATCTACGAGCAGTACTTC

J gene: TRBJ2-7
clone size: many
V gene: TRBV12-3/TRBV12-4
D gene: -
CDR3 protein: CASSQTGSPWEQYF
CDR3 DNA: TGTGCCAGCAGTCAGACGGGATCTCCCTGGGAGCAGTACTTC

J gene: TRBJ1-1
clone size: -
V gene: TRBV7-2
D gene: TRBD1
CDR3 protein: CASSSDRGLEAFF
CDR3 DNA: TGTGCCAGCAGCTCGGACAGGGGGCTTGAAGCTTTCTTT

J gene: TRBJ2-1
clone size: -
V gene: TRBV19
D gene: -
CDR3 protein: CASSPWASISYNEQFF
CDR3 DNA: TGTGCCAGTAGTCCCTGGGCTAGCATCTCCTACAATGAGCAGTTCTTC

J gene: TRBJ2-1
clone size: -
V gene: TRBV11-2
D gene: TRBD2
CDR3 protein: CASSFSGGSGIAYNEQFF
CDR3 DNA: TGTGCCAGCAGCTTTAGCGGGGGATCCGGGATAGCCTACAATGAGCAGTTCTTC

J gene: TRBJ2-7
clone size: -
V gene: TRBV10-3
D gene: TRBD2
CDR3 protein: CAISEPGLAGSYEQYF
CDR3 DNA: TGTGCCATCAGTGAGCCTGGACTAGCGGGATCCTACGAGCAGTACTTC

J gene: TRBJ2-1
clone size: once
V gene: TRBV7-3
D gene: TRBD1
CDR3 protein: CASSLAGGAFYNEQFF
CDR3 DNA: TGTGCCAGCAGCTTAGCAGGGGGTGCCTTCTACAATGAGCAGTTCTTC

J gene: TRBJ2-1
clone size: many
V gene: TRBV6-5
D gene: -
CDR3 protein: CASSSGGLNYNEQFF
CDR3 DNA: TGTGCCAGCAGCAGTGGTGGGCTAAACTACAATGAGCAGTTCTTC

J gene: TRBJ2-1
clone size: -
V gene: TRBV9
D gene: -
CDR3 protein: CASSVDPETYNEQFF
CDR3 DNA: TGTGCCAGCAGCGTAGATCCAGAGACCTACAATGAGCAGTTCTTC

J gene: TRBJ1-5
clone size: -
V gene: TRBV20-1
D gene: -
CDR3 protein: CSARVTGPNQPQHF
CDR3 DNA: TGCAGTGCTAGAGTGACAGGCCCCAATCAGCCCCAGCATTTT

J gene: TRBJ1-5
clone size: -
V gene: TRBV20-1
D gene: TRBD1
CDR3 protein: CSARTTDGTDIIAQHF
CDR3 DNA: TGCAGTGCTAGGACTACAGACGGGACAGACATTATAGCGCAGCATTTT

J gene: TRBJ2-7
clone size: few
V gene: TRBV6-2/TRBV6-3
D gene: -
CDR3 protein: CASRAVPTEQYF
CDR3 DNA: TGTGCCAGCAGGGCAGTGCCCACCGAGCAGTACTTC

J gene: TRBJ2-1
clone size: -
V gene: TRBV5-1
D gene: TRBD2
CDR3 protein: CASSWGTSGIGSYNEQFF
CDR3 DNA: TGCGCCAGCAGCTGGGGGACTAGCGGGATAGGATCCTACAATGAGCAGTTCTTC

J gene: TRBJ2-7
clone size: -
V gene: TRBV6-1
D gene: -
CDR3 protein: CACSLRGDEQYF
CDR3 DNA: TGTGCCTGCAGTCTTAGGGGGGACGAGCAGTACTTC

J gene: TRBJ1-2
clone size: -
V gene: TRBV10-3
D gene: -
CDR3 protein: CAILDSLNYGYTF
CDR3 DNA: TGTGCCATCCTAGACAGTTTAAACTATGGCTACACCTTC

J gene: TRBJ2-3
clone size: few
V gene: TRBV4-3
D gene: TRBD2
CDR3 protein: CASSQDLTSGPSSTDTQYF
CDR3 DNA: TGCGCCAGCAGCCAAGATCTAACTAGCGGGCCCTCAAGCACAGATACGCAGTATTTT

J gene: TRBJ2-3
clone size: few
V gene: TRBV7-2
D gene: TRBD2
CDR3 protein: CASSLDAGGSYTQYF
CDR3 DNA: TGTGCCAGCAGCTTAGACGCGGGAGGTTCCTATACGCAGTATTTT

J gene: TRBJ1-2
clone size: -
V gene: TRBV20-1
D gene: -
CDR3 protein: CSASVPGPDGYTF
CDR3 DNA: TGCAGTGCTAGTGTTCCGGGCCCAGATGGCTACACCTTC

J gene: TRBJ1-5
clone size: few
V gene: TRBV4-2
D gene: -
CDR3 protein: CASSQEPRGNQPQHF
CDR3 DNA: TGTGCCAGCAGCCAAGAGCCCCGGGGCAATCAGCCCCAGCATTTT

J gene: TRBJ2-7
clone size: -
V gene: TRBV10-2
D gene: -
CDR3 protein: CASSSVWVTREQYF
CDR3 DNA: TGCGCCAGCAGTTCAGTTTGGGTGACGAGGGAGCAGTACTTC

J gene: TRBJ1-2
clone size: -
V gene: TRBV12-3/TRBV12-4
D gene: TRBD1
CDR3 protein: CASRLGQGSYGYTF
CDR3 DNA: TGTGCCAGCAGGCTGGGACAGGGGAGCTATGGCTACACCTTC

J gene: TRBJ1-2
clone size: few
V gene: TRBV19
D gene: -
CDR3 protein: CASSPFNSNNYGYTF
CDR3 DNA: TGTGCCAGTAGTCCCTTCAATTCAAATAACTATGGCTACACCTTC

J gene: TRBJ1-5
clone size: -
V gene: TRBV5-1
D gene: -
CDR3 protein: CANSLEAGNQPQHF
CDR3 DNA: TGCGCCAACAGCTTGGAGGCGGGCAATCAGCCCCAGCATTTT

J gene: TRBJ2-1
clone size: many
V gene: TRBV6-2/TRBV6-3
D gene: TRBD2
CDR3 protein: CASTSDRGGSYNEQFF
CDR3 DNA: TGTGCCAGCACTTCTGACCGGGGGGGCTCCTACAATGAGCAGTTCTTC

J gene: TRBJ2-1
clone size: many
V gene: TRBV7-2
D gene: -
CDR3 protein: CASSLTVRDNEQFF
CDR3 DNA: TGTGCCAGCAGCTTAACTGTTAGGGACAATGAGCAGTTCTTC

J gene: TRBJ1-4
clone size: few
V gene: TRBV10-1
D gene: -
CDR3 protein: CASSEGTDEKLFF
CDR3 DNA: TGCGCCAGCAGTGAAGGGACGGATGAAAAACTGTTTTTT